This TCR beta chain was documented in a study of Ad26.COV2.S vaccination and SARS-CoV-2 variants. Study as a whole: Ad26.COV2.S given intramuscularly, once or twice 56 days apart.

General study points: Recipients of vaccine and of placebo showed similar breadth of their non-spike TCR repertoires. Compared with placebo recipients, vaccine recipients had higher spike-specific TCR breadth.

Treatment described: roughly 19 received Ad26.COV2.S at low or high dose, single or two shots; 5 received placebo; per-sample allocation not given. Sampling happened 63 days after the first vaccine or placebo injection. The assay was immunoSEQ multiplex PCR, and TCRdb's table has in-frame clones only and misses some. The repertoire holds 350,000 to 550,000 clones, with roughly nine tenths as singletons. The CDR3 is 15 residues long. With 6 bases clipped from V and 1 base from J, the junction kept 4 bases outside the gene matches. Germline CDR1 reads KGHSH; CDR2 reads LQKENI. On this clone itself: No antigen is known for it. Other DNA sequences in the sample encode the same CDR3.

This sequence joins TRBV18 and TRBJ2-1; 9 bases fit TRBD1. The receptor's source is a person aged 18-60 years who received the Ad26.COV2.S COVID-19 vaccine or a placebo. The material sequenced was peripheral blood, taken in a trial of Ad26.COV2.S vaccine versus placebo. The CDR3 DNA reads TGTGCCAGCTCTCCCGGGACAGGGTCCTACAATGAGCAGTTCTTC. Protein product: CASSPGTGSYNEQFF.